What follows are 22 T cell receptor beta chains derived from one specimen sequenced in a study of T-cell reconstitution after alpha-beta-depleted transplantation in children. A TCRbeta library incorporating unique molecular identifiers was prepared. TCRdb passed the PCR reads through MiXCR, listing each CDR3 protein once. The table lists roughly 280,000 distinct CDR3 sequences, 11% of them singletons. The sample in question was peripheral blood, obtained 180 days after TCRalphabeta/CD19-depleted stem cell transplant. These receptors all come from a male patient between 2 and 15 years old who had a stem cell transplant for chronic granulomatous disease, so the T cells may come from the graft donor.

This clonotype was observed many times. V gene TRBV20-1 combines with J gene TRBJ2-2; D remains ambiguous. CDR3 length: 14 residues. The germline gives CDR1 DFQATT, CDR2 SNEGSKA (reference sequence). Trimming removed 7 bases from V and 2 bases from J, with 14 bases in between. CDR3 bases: TGCAGTGTAGTAGGGAAGGTCAACACCGGGGAGCTGTTTTTT. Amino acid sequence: CSVVGKVNTGELFF.

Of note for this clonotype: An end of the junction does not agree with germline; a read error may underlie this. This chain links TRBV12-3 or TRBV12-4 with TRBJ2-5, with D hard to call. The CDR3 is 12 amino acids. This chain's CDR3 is CTSSLLKETQYF. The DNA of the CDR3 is TGTACCAGCAGTTTACTGAAAGAGACCCAGTACTTC.

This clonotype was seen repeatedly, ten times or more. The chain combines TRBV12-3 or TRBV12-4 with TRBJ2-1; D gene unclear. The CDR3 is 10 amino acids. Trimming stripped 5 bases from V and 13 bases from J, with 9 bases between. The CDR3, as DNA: TGTGCCAGCAGTCTGGCCCATCAGTTCTTC. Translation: CASSLAHQFF.

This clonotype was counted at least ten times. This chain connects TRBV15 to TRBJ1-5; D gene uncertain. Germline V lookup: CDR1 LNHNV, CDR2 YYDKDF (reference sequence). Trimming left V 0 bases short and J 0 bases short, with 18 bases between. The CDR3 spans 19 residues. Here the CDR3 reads CATSRDWTPTSISNQPQHF. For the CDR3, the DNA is TGTGCCACCAGCAGAGATTGGACCCCCACGTCCATTAGCAATCAGCCCCAGCATTTT.

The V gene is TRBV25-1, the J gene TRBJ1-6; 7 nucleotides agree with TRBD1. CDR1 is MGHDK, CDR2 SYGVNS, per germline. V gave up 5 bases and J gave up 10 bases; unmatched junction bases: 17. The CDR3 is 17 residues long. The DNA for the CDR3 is TGTGCCAGCAGTCCAAAAGGGGGACAGACGGCTGGGTCACCCCTCCACTTT. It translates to CASSPKGGQTAGSPLHF.

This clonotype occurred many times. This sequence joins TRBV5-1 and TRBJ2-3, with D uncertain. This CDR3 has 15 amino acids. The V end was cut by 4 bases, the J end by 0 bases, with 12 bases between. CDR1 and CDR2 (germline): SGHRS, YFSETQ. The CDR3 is CASSTLGASTDTQYF. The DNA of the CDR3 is TGCGCCAGCAGCACATTAGGTGCTAGCACAGATACGCAGTATTTT.

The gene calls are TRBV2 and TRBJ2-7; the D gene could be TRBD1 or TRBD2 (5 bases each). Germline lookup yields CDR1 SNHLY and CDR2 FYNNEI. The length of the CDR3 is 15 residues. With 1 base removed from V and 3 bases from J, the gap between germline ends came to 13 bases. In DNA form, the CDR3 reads TGTGCCAGCAGTGAAGGGGACGGAGGAATCTACGAGCAGTACTTC. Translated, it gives CASSEGDGGIYEQYF.

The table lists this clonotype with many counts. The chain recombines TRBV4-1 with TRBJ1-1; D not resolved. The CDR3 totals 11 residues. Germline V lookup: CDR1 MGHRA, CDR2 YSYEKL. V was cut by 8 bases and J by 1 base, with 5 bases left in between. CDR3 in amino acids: CASVENTEAFF. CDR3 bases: TGCGCCAGCGTGGAGAACACTGAAGCTTTCTTT.

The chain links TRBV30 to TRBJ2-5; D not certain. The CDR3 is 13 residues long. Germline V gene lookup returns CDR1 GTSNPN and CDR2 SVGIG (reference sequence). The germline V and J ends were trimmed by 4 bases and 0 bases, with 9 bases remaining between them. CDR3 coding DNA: TGTGCCTGGAAAAGGGTGTACCAAGAGACCCAGTACTTC. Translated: CAWKRVYQETQYF. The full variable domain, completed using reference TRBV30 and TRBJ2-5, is SQTIHQWPATLVQPVGSPLSLECTVEGTSNPNLYWYRQAAGRGLQLLFYSVGIGQISSEVPQNLSASRPQDRQFILSSKKLLLSDSGFYLCAWKRVYQETQYFGPGTRLLVL.

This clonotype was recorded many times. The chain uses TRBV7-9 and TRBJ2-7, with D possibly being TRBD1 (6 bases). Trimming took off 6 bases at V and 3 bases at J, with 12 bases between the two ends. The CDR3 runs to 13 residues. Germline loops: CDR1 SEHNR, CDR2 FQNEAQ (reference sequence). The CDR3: CASRSWDNYEQYF. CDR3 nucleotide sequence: TGTGCCAGCAGAAGTTGGGACAACTACGAGCAGTACTTC.

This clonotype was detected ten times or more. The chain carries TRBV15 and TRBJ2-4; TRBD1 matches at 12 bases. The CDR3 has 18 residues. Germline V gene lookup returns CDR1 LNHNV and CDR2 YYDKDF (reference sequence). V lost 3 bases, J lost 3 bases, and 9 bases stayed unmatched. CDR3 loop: CATSRGQGAALDKNIQYF. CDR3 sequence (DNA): TGTGCCACCAGCAGGGGACAGGGGGCTGCGTTGGACAAAAACATTCAGTACTTC. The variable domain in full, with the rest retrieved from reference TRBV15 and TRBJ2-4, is DAMVIQNPRYQVTQFGKPVTLSCSQTLNHNVMYWYQQKSSQAPKLLFHYYDKDFNNEADTPDNFQSRRPNTSFCFLDIRSPGLGDTAMYLCATSRGQGAALDKNIQYFGAGTRLSVL.

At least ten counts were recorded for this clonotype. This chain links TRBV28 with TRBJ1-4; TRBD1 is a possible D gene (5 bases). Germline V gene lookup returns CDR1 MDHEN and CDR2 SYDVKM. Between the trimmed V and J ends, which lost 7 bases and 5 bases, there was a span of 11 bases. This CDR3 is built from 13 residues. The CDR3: CASKGRENEKLFF. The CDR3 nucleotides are TGTGCCAGCAAGGGCAGGGAGAATGAAAAACTGTTTTTT.

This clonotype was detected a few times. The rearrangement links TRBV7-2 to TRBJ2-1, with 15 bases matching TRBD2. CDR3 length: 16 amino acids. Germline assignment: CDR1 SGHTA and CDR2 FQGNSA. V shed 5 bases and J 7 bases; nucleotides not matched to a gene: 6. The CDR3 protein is CASSTRTSGGVNEQFF. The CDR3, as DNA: TGTGCCAGCAGCACTCGGACTAGCGGGGGGGTGAATGAGCAGTTCTTC.

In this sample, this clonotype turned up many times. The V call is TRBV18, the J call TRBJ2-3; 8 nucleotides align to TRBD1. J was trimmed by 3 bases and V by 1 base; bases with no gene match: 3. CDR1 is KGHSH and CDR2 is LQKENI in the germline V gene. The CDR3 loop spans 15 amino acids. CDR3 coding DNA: TGTGCCAGCTCACCACTTGGACAGGGAACAGATACGCAGTATTTT. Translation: CASSPLGQGTDTQYF.

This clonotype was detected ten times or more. CDR3 bases: TGTGCCAGCAGCTTATACGGGAGGGGCACCGGGGAGCTGTTTTTT. Translation gives CASSLYGRGTGELFF. The chain couples TRBV7-3 to TRBJ2-2, with TRBD2 matching 8 bases. Trimming cost V 2 bases and J 4 bases; bases outside gene matches: 3. CDR3 length equals 15 residues. Germline V gene lookup returns CDR1 SGHTA and CDR2 FQGTGA.

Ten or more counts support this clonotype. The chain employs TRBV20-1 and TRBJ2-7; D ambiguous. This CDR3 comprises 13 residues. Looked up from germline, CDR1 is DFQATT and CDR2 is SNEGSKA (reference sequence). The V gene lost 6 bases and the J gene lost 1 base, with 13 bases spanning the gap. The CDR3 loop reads CSATHGQSYEQYF. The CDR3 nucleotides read TGCAGTGCCACCCATGGGCAGTCCTACGAGCAGTACTTC.

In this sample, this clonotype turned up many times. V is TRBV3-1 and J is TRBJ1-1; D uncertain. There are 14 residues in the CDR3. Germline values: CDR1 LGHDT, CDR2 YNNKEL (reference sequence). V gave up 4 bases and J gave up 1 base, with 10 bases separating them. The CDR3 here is CASSRGSTNTEAFF. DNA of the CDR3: TGTGCCAGCAGCCGAGGGTCCACGAACACTGAAGCTTTCTTT.

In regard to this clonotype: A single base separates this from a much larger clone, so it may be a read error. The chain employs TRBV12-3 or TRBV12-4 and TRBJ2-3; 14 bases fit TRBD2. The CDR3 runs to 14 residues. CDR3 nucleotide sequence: TGTGCCACCAGGACTAGCGGGGGGTCAGATACGAAGTATTTT. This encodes CATRTSGGSDTKYF.

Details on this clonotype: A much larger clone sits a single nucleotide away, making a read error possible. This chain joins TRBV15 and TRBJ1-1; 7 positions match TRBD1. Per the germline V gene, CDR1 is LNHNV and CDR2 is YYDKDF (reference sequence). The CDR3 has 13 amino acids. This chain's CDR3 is CTTSSRQGIEAFF. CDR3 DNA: TGTACCACCAGCAGTCGACAGGGCATTGAAGCTTTCTTT.

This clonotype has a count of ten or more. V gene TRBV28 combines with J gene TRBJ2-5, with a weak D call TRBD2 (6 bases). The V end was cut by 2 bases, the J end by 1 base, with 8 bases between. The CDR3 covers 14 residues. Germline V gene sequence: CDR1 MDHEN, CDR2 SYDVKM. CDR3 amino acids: CASSLEGLQETQYF. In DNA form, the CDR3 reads TGTGCCAGCAGTTTAGAGGGACTCCAAGAGACCCAGTACTTC.

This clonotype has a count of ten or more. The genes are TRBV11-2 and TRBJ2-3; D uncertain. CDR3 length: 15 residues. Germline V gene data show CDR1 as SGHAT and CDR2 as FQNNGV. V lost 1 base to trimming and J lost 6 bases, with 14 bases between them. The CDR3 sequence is CASSLVVRLSDTQYF. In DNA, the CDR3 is TGTGCCAGCAGCTTAGTTGTCAGACTTTCGGATACGCAGTATTTT.

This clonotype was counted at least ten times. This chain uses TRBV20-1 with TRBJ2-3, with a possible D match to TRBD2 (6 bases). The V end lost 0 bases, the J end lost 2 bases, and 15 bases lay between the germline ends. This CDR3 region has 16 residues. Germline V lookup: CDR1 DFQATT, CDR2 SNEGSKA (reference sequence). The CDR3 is CSAREGTGVDTDTQYF. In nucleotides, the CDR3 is TGCAGTGCTAGAGAGGGGACGGGAGTCGACACAGATACGCAGTATTTT.